This T cell receptor (beta chain) emerged from a study of vaccination and CD4 T cells after COVID-19. Study background: In the convalescent cohort, there were six males and four females, two of them Hispanic. Overlapping peptides covering the spike proteins of SARS-CoV-2, HCoV-NL63, HCoV-OC43 and HCoV-229E were added to stimulate cells. General observations from the study: Detection of a median approximately 87% of reactive clones in convalescent patients was confined to the period after vaccination.

The Oncomine TCR Beta short-read assay was what sequenced the DNA obtained from cultured CD4+ T cells. Each CDR3 protein gets one entry after TCRdb re-called the PCR reads with MiXCR. The repertoire holds about 9,100 distinct CDR3 sequences, with roughly 57% as singletons. With regard to this clonotype: Its antigen remains unidentified.

Treatment here: approximately 10-day PBMC culture with coronavirus spike peptide pools or control peptides (ViraFEST assay). ViraFEST stimulated the growth of antigen-specific T cells using peptide pools and subsequently profiled their TCRs by sequencing. This sequence originates from a human donor with COVID-19. Sequencing was performed on cultured CD4+ T cells from blood, taken after SARS-CoV-2 vaccination.

CDR3: CSTSGRGLNQETQYF. As DNA, the CDR3 is TGCAGTACAAGCGGGAGGGGCCTAAACCAAGAGACCCAGTACTTC. V gene TRBV20-1 combines with J gene TRBJ2-5; 10 nucleotides align to TRBD2. Germline V lookup: CDR1 DFQATT, CDR2 SNEGSKA (reference sequence). The J segment lost 0 bases and the V segment lost 8 bases, leaving 9 bases of the junction unmatched. CDR3 length equals 15 residues.